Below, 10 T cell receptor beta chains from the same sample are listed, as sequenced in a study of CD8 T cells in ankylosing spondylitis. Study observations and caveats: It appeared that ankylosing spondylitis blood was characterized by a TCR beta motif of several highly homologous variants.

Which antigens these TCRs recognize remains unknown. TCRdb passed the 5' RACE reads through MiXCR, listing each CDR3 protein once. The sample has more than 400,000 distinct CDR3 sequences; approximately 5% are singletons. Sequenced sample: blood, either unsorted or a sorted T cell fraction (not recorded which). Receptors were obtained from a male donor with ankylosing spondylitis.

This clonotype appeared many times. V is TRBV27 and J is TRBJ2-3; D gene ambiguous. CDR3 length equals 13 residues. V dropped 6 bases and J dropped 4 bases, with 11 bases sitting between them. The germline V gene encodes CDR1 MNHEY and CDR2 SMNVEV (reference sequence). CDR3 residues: CASSRLWADTQYF. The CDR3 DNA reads TGTGCCAGCAGCCGGTTGTGGGCAGATACGCAGTATTTT.

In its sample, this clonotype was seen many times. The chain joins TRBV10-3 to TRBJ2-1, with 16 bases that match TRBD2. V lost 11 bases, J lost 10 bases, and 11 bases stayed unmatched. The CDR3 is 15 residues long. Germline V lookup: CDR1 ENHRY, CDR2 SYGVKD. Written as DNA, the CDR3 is TGTGCCTCAAAAGGGACTAGCGGGAGGGCAAGAGAGCAGTTCTTC. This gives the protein CASKGTSGRAREQFF.

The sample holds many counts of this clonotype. The CDR3 reads CASSFSGIPTDTQYF. The DNA of the CDR3 is TGTGCCAGCAGCTTCTCCGGGATCCCCACAGATACGCAGTATTTT. The chain joins TRBV9 to TRBJ2-3; D is possibly TRBD2 (5 bases). The V and J ends lost 4 bases and 2 bases respectively, with 14 bases between them. This CDR3 has 15 amino acids. Germline CDR1 SGDLS, CDR2 YYNGEE.

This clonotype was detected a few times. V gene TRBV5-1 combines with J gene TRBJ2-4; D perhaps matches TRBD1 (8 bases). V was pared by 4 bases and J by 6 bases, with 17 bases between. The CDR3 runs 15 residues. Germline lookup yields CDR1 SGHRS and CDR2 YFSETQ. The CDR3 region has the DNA TGCGCCAGCAGCCCCGGACAGGGAGGGGGAAACATTCAGTACTTC. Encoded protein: CASSPGQGGGNIQYF. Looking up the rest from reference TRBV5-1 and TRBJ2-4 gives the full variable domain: KAGVTQTPRYLIKTRGQQVTLSCSPISGHRSVSWYQQTPGQGLQFLFEYFSETQRNKGNFPGRFSGRQFSNSRSEMNVSTLELGDSALYLCASSPGQGGGNIQYFGAGTRLSVL.

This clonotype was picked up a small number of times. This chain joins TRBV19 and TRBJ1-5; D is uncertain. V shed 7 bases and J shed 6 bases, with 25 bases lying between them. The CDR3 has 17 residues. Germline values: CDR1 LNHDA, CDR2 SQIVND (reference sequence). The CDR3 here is CASTRAVGEGKIQPQHF. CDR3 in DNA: TGTGCCAGTACTAGAGCCGTTGGGGAGGGTAAAATTCAGCCCCAGCATTTT.

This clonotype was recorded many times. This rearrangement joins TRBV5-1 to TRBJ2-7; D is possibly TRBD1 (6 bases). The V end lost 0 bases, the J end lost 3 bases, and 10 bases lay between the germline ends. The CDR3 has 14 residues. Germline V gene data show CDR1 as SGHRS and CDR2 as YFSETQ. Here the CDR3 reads CASSLGGQVYEQYF. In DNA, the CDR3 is TGCGCCAGCAGCTTGGGGGGACAAGTCTACGAGCAGTACTTC.

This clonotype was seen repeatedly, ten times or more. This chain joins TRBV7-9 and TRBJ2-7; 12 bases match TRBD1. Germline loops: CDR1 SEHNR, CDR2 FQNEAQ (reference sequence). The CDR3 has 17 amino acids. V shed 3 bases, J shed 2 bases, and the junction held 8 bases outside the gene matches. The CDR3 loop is CASSFGTGTGGTYEQYF. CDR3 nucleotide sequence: TGTGCCAGCAGCTTCGGAACCGGGACAGGGGGCACCTACGAGCAGTACTTC.

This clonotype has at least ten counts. The CDR3 here is CASSPPTSGRDTQYF. CDR3 sequence (DNA): TGTGCCAGCAGCCCCCCGACTAGCGGGAGGGATACGCAGTATTTT. This chain uses TRBV7-2 with TRBJ2-3; 13 bases align to TRBD2. Losses at the gene ends were 5 bases for V and 6 bases for J; bases not matched to a gene: 5. This CDR3 has 15 residues. Per the germline V gene, CDR1 is SGHTA and CDR2 is FQGNSA.

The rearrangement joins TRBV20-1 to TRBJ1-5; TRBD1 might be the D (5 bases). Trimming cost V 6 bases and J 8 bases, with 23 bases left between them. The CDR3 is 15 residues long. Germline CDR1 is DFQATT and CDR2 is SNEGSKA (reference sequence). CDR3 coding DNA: TGCAGTGCAACCCCGGTGGTGAGGGGATGGGAGCCCCAGCATTTT. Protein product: CSATPVVRGWEPQHF.

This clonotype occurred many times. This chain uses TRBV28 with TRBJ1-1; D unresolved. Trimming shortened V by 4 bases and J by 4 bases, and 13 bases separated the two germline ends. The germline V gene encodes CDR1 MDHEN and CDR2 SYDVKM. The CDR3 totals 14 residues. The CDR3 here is CASSSQYIITEAFF. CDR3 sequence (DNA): TGTGCCAGCAGTTCCCAATATATAATCACTGAAGCTTTCTTT.